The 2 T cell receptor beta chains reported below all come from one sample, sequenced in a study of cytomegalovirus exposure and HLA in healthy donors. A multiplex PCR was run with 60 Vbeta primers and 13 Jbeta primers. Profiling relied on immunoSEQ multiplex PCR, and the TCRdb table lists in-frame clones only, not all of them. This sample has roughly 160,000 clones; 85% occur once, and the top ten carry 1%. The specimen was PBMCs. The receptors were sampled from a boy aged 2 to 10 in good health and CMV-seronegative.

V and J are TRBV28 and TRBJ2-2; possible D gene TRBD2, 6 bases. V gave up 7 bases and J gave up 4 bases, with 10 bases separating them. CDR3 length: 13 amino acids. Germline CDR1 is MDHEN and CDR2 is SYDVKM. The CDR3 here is CASISGGTGELFF. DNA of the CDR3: TGTGCCAGCATCTCCGGGGGCACCGGGGAGCTGTTTTTT.

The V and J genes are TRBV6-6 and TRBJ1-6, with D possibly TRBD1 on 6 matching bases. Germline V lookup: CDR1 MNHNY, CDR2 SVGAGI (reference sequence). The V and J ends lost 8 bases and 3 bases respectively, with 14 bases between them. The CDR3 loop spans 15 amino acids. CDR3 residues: CASRSSGDYNSPLHF. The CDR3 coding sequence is TGTGCCAGCCGATCTTCAGGGGACTATAATTCACCCCTCCACTTT.